Each of the 32 T cell receptor beta chains below was sequenced from the same sample in a study of identical twins (dated by TCRdb to the mid-2010s). Library preparation used 5' RACE. The reads were generated on an Illumina HiSeq 2000. TCRdb reworked the public reads: Q25 trimming with fastp, MiXCR clone assembly, productive beta chains retained. One record per CDR3 amino acid sequence lists the most common genes and DNA. The table for this sample lists about 1.7 million distinct CDR3 sequences; under 35% of them were counted only once. The ten largest clones represent around 0.25% of the sample. The material sequenced was cord blood. All receptors derive from a newborn girl in good health.

This clonotype was seen a few times. This sequence joins TRBV5-6 and TRBJ2-3; possible D gene TRBD2, 6 bases. With 0 bases removed from V and 2 bases from J, the gap between germline ends came to 13 bases. The CDR3 totals 16 residues. Germline V gene lookup returns CDR1 SGHDT and CDR2 YYEEEE. The DNA of the CDR3 is TGTGCCAGCAGCTTGGGACTAGAATTCAACACAGATACGCAGTATTTT. It translates to CASSLGLEFNTDTQYF.

In this sample, this clonotype turned up a few times. The CDR3 DNA sequence: TGCAGTGCTAGAGAAGGGGTCGGGAGCTCCTACGAGCAGTACTTC. Translation: CSAREGVGSSYEQYF. The chain recombines TRBV20-1 with TRBJ2-7; D may be TRBD2 (6 bases). V lost 0 bases and J 0 bases, leaving 12 bases between the germline ends. This CDR3 has 15 residues. The germline CDR1 and CDR2 sequences are DFQATT and SNEGSKA (reference sequence).

Concerning this clonotype: A junction boundary mismatches the germline segment, possibly from a read error. This rearrangement joins TRBV4-2 to TRBJ2-3; TRBD2 matches 9 bases. This CDR3 is built from 18 residues. The V gene's germline CDR1 is LGHNA and CDR2 YNFKEQ. The CDR3 nucleotides read TGTGCCAGCGGCCAGGAGTTTCTAGCGGGATCTAGCACAGATACGCAGTATTTT. This gives the protein CASGQEFLAGSSTDTQYF.

This clonotype occurred a few times. This chain joins TRBV10-3 and TRBJ2-5; 9 positions agree with TRBD2. The CDR3 length is 13 residues. With 7 bases clipped from V and 3 bases from J, the junction kept 3 bases outside the gene matches. Germline V gene data show CDR1 as ENHRY and CDR2 as SYGVKD. In nucleotides, the CDR3 is TGTGCCATCACTAGCGGGGTAAAAGAGACCCAGTACTTC. This gives the protein CAITSGVKETQYF.

This clonotype was counted a few times. The chain has TRBV20-1 and TRBJ2-1, with 12 bases that match TRBD2. The ends lost 1 base at V and 8 bases at J; junction bases unmatched: 6. CDR1 DFQATT and CDR2 SNEGSKA come from the germline V gene (reference sequence). This CDR3 is built from 15 residues. In DNA, the CDR3 is TGCAGTGCTAGAGGGCGACTAGCGGGAGATCATGAGCAGTTCTTC. Translated, it gives CSARGRLAGDHEQFF.

V is TRBV29-1 and J is TRBJ2-5, with D tentatively TRBD2 (6 bases). The CDR3 totals 12 residues. V gave up 4 bases and J gave up 11 bases, with 17 bases separating them. Germline V gene lookup returns CDR1 SQVTM and CDR2 ANQGSEA. The CDR3 protein is CSVASGGGEQYF. In DNA, the CDR3 is TGCAGCGTTGCCTCTGGGGGAGGTGAGCAGTACTTC.

This clonotype has more than one count but fewer than ten. V is TRBV3-1 and J is TRBJ2-7; no definite D call. The CDR3 loop spans 13 amino acids. The germline CDR1 and CDR2 sequences are LGHDT and YNNKEL (reference sequence). V lost 8 bases to trimming and J lost 0 bases, with 11 bases between them. For the CDR3, the DNA is TGTGCCAGCCGGATGGCGCCCTCCTACGAGCAGTACTTC. Its translation is CASRMAPSYEQYF.

The chain is built from TRBV28 and TRBJ2-2; D might be TRBD1 or TRBD2, each matching 5 bases. Trimming took 1 base from V and 1 from J, leaving 13 bases between them. Germline V gives CDR1 MDHEN, CDR2 SYDVKM. This CDR3 has 17 residues. CDR3 nucleotide sequence: TGTGCCAGCAGTTTATCGGGGACGGAAGAGAACACCGGGGAGCTGTTTTTT. It yields the protein CASSLSGTEENTGELFF.

This chain uses TRBV13 with TRBJ1-3, with D perhaps TRBD1 (6 bases). Germline V CDR1 and CDR2: PRHDT, FYEKMQ (reference sequence). CDR3 length equals 15 residues. V dropped 5 bases and J dropped 6 bases, with 17 bases sitting between them. The DNA of the CDR3 is TGTGCCAGCAGCCCGGCGTCGTGGGGGGCAAACACCATATATTTT. It encodes CASSPASWGANTIYF.

In its sample, this clonotype was seen many times. The CDR3 DNA is TGCGCCAGCAGCTTGGAGGGACTAGCGGTACTCACGGGGGATTACAATGAGCAGTTCTTC. Protein: CASSLEGLAVLTGDYNEQFF. The V gene is TRBV5-1, the J gene TRBJ2-1; 11 nucleotides agree with TRBD2. J was trimmed by 4 bases and V by 0 bases; bases with no gene match: 15. The CDR3 runs to 20 residues. Germline V gene sequence: CDR1 SGHRS, CDR2 YFSETQ.

The chain carries TRBV11-2 and TRBJ2-1, with TRBD1 as a possible D gene (6 bases). Germline CDR1 reads SGHAT; CDR2 reads FQNNGV. This CDR3 has 12 residues. V lost 5 bases and J 10 bases, leaving 12 bases between the germline ends. CDR3 DNA sequence: TGTGCCAGCAGCATGGACAGTTACGAGCAGTTCTTC. Translation gives CASSMDSYEQFF.

The gene calls are TRBV6-1 and TRBJ2-3; a possible D gene is TRBD1 (6 bases). This CDR3 region has 16 residues. The V end lost 7 bases, the J end lost 0 bases, and 17 bases lay between the germline ends. Germline V gene sequence: CDR1 MNHNS, CDR2 SASEGT. The CDR3: CASTHGAGTSTDTQYF. In DNA form, the CDR3 reads TGTGCCAGCACCCACGGGGCAGGGACAAGCACAGATACGCAGTATTTT.

The chain uses TRBV20-1 and TRBJ2-7; perhaps TRBD2 as D (6 bases). V lost 6 bases to trimming and J lost 2 bases, with 17 bases between them. CDR3 length: 14 amino acids. Per the germline V gene, CDR1 is DFQATT and CDR2 is SNEGSKA (reference sequence). CDR3 in DNA: TGCAGTGCCCCTCTAGCGTATGCCGCCTACGAGCAGTACTTC. Translating it yields CSAPLAYAAYEQYF.

This clonotype was detected a few times. The gene calls are TRBV7-9 and TRBJ1-1; maybe TRBD1 (6 bases). V was shortened by 3 bases and J by 4 bases, with 15 bases between the two germline ends. The CDR3 loop spans 15 amino acids. Germline values: CDR1 SEHNR, CDR2 FQNEAQ (reference sequence). This CDR3 reads CASSFGDTRSTEAFF. DNA for the CDR3: TGTGCCAGCAGCTTTGGGGACACGCGGAGCACTGAAGCTTTCTTT.

This clonotype has a handful of counts. The chain uses TRBV27 and TRBJ2-7; tentative D call: TRBD1 (6 bases). The germline CDR1 and CDR2 sequences are MNHEY and SMNVEV (reference sequence). The CDR3 covers 17 residues. The germline V and J ends were trimmed by 1 base and 6 bases, with 22 bases remaining between them. The CDR3 loop reads CASSLYLVMGAVGEQYF. The CDR3 DNA follows: TGTGCCAGCAGTTTATATCTCGTGATGGGGGCGGTTGGCGAGCAGTACTTC.

The chain recombines TRBV29-1 with TRBJ2-1, with 8 nucleotides matching TRBD2. V lost 8 bases, J lost 2 bases, and 5 bases stayed unmatched. The CDR3 is 13 residues long. Germline lookup yields CDR1 SQVTM and CDR2 ANQGSEA. CDR3 loop: CSFLAGPYNEQFF. The DNA of the CDR3 is TGCAGCTTCCTAGCGGGCCCCTACAATGAGCAGTTCTTC.

This sequence joins TRBV6-6 and TRBJ1-5; 8 bases are a match to TRBD1. This CDR3 spans 15 amino acids. After removal of 5 bases from V and 3 bases from J, the junction contained 6 bases not matched to a gene. Germline V lookup: CDR1 MNHNY, CDR2 SVGAGI (reference sequence). DNA of the CDR3: TGTGCCAGCAGTACCAGGACAGGGAACAATCAGCCCCAGCATTTT. Protein product: CASSTRTGNNQPQHF.

The chain carries TRBV29-1 and TRBJ1-1; 8 bases fit TRBD1. The germline V gene has CDR1 SQVTM and CDR2 ANQGSEA. V lost 1 base and J lost 0; bases outside the gene matches: 1. This CDR3 is built from 14 residues. CDR3 coding DNA: TGCAGCGTTGAAGGGGACAGGCTGAACACTGAAGCTTTCTTT. Protein sequence: CSVEGDRLNTEAFF.

The chain employs TRBV2 and TRBJ1-5, with D maybe TRBD1 (5 bases). The V end lost 5 bases, the J end lost 2 bases, and 13 bases lay between the germline ends. The CDR3 is 15 residues long. Germline V gives CDR1 SNHLY, CDR2 FYNNEI. In DNA form, the CDR3 reads TGTGCCAGCAGTCCGGTAAGGGGTGGCAATCAGCCCCAGCATTTT. Residues: CASSPVRGGNQPQHF.

This clonotype was seen a few times. This chain connects TRBV20-1 to TRBJ2-3; 11 nucleotides agree with TRBD2. Germline V gene sequence: CDR1 DFQATT, CDR2 SNEGSKA (reference sequence). CDR3 length equals 15 residues. The CDR3 protein is CRLTSGDPSTDTQYF. CDR3 in DNA: TGCAGGCTGACTAGCGGGGACCCTAGCACAGATACGCAGTATTTT.

The chain employs TRBV12-3 or TRBV12-4 and TRBJ1-6, with D uncertain. The CDR3 extends over 14 amino acids. Trimming stripped 5 bases from V and 7 bases from J, with 12 bases between. The CDR3 here is CASSPPPRNSPLHF. CDR3 DNA: TGTGCCAGCAGTCCCCCACCTCGGAATTCACCCCTCCACTTT.

The chain joins TRBV29-1 to TRBJ2-7; 8 nucleotides match TRBD1. The CDR3 length is 14 residues. The V and J ends lost 5 bases and 0 bases, in that order; junction bases with no gene match: 6. Germline V gives CDR1 SQVTM, CDR2 ANQGSEA. CDR3 sequence: CSVRPTGGSYEQYF. Written as DNA, the CDR3 is TGCAGCGTTCGTCCCACAGGGGGCTCCTACGAGCAGTACTTC.

This clonotype came up a few times. This sequence joins TRBV10-3 and TRBJ2-1, with 8 bases fitting TRBD1. Matching the DNA end better, TRBJ2-7 makes the J call doubtful. The CDR3 extends over 15 amino acids. CDR1 is ENHRY and CDR2 is SYGVKD in the germline V gene. The CDR3: CAISPDRGSYNEQYF. The DNA of the CDR3 is TGTGCCATCAGTCCAGACAGGGGTTCCTACAATGAGCAGTACTTC.

This clonotype showed up just once. A much more abundant neighbour one base away suggests this may be a read error. This sequence joins TRBV4-2 and TRBJ2-3; 8 nucleotides agree with TRBD2. This CDR3 region has 13 residues. Germline V gene sequence: CDR1 LGHNA, CDR2 YNFKEQ. The CDR3 spells CAGSQSPGGTQYF. The CDR3 DNA follows: TGTGCCGGCAGCCAATCACCGGGAGGGACGCAGTATTTT.

This chain connects TRBV2 to TRBJ2-1; 11 positions agree with TRBD2. Germline CDR1 is SNHLY and CDR2 is FYNNEI. Germline trimming cut 7 bases from V and 5 bases from J; bases unmatched to any gene: 7. The CDR3 covers 15 residues. As DNA, the CDR3 is TGTGCCAGCACGCCGGGACTAGCGGTGAACAATGAGCAGTTCTTC. It encodes CASTPGLAVNNEQFF.

The chain links TRBV28 to TRBJ2-5; D is possibly TRBD2 (6 bases). There are 13 residues in the CDR3. Germline V gene data show CDR1 as MDHEN and CDR2 as SYDVKM. V was pared by 10 bases and J by 11 bases, with 23 bases between. CDR3 loop: CATNMEGHNEQYF. The CDR3 coding sequence is TGTGCCACCAACATGGAGGGCCACAATGAGCAGTACTTC.

The chain joins TRBV24-1 to TRBJ2-7; 8 bases are shared with TRBD1. The V segment lost 8 bases and the J segment 5 bases; nucleotides outside the gene matches: 1. The CDR3 runs 11 residues. CDR1 and CDR2 (germline): KGHDR, SFDVKD. CDR3 DNA sequence: TGTGCCACCACAGGGGGCCACGAGCAGTACTTC. This gives the protein CATTGGHEQYF.

In this sample, this clonotype turned up a few times. The J gene is TRBJ1-4, the V gene TRBV4-2; TRBD1 is a possible D gene (5 bases). CDR3 length equals 14 residues. Trimming removed 1 base from V and 5 bases from J, with 8 bases in between. CDR1 and CDR2 (germline): LGHNA, YNFKEQ. CDR3 sequence: CASSQGQRNEKLFF. The CDR3 bases are TGTGCCAGCAGCCAAGGACAGAGAAATGAAAAACTGTTTTTT.

The rearrangement uses TRBV5-1 and TRBJ2-7; 9 positions agree with TRBD1. Germline-derived CDR1 and CDR2 are SGHRS and YFSETQ. The V and J ends lost 4 bases and 6 bases, in that order; junction bases with no gene match: 11. This CDR3 spans 15 amino acids. In nucleotides, the CDR3 is TGCGCCAGCAGCCCGGCGGACAGGGGAGTTCGCGAGCAGTACTTC. Translating gives CASSPADRGVREQYF.

This chain joins TRBV20-1 and TRBJ1-5; D is unclear. This CDR3 spans 15 amino acids. Trimming removed 3 bases at V and 1 base at J, with 13 bases between. Germline V CDR1 and CDR2: DFQATT, SNEGSKA (reference sequence). The DNA of the CDR3 is TGCAGTGCTAGGGGTTACGGGTCGAGCAATCAGCCCCAGCATTTT. This codes for CSARGYGSSNQPQHF.

The rearrangement links TRBV7-9 to TRBJ2-6; D is ambiguous. V lost 0 bases and J 0 bases, leaving 6 bases between the germline ends. Germline assignment: CDR1 SEHNR and CDR2 FQNEAQ (reference sequence). CDR3 length equals 16 residues. The CDR3 loop reads CASSLAVSSGANVLTF. CDR3 nucleotides: TGTGCCAGCAGCTTAGCCGTGAGCTCTGGGGCCAACGTCCTGACTTTC.

The chain carries TRBV4-1 and TRBJ2-1; 11 positions agree with TRBD2. V was clipped by 4 bases and J by 5 bases; unmatched bases: 7. The CDR3 covers 16 residues. Germline-derived CDR1 and CDR2 are MGHRA and YSYEKL. The CDR3 bases are TGCGCCAGCAGCCGCCATCCGGGACTAGCGGACAATGAGCAGTTCTTC. Amino acid sequence: CASSRHPGLADNEQFF.